The clone carrying this T cell receptor (delta chain) was recorded a few times. Its antigen is still unknown. Trimming stripped 2 bases from V and 6 bases from J, with 37 bases between. Germline V CDR1 and CDR2: TVYSNPD, GDNSRS (reference sequence). This CDR3 comprises 20 residues. The data are from a study of Vδ1+ human thymocytes. Findings of the study overall: Thymic TRG and TRD repertoires appeared highly polyclonal.

The template was reverse-transcribed extracted RNA. CDR3 amplicons came from multiplex PCR with pooled V-gene forward and constant-region reverse primers. TCRdb called clones from the multiplex PCR reads again using CATT. The data hold tens of thousands of delta-chain clones, with 15% to 20% observed a single time. Between roughly 96% and 99.6% of sorted thymocytes were Vdelta1+. The sequencing input was Vdelta1+ gamma-delta thymocytes from the thymus. Regarding subset: FACS-sorted CD3+ TCRalphabeta- TCRVdelta1+ TCRVdelta2- thymocytes. The chain has TRDV3 and TRDJ1, with D perhaps matching TRDD3 (6 bases). The receptor was isolated from a boy under two years old who had congenital heart surgery. As DNA, the CDR3 is TGTGCCTTTTGGGGCATTGGCGTCTTCCGAGGCTGGGAGCGGGATAATAAACTCATCTTT. The encoded protein is CAFWGIGVFRGWERDNKLIF.